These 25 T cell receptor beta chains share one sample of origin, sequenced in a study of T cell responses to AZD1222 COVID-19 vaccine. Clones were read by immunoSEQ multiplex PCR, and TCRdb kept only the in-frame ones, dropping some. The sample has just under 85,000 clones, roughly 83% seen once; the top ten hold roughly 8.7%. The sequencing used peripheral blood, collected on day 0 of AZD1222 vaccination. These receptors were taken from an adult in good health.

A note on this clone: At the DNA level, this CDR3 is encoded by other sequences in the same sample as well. CDR3 coding DNA: TGTGCCAGCAGCGTAGTGGCGGGTAGCACAGATACGCAGTATTTT. Amino acids: CASSVVAGSTDTQYF. This chain uses TRBV9 with TRBJ2-3, with D possibly being TRBD2 (5 bases). There are 15 residues in the CDR3. The ends were cut back, 0 bases at V and 0 bases at J, with 8 bases in the middle. Per germline, CDR1 SGDLS and CDR2 YYNGEE.

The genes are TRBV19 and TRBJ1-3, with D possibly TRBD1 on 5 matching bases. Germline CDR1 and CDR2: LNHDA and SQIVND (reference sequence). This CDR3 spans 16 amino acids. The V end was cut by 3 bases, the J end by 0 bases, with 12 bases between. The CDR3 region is CASSMDTLPSGNTIYF. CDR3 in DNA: TGTGCCAGTAGTATGGACACCCTTCCCTCTGGAAACACCATATATTTT.

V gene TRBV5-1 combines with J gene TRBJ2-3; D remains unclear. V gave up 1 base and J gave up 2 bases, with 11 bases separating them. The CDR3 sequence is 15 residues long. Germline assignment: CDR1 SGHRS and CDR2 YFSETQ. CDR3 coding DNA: TGCGCCAGCAGCTTGCGGGTCAGTTACACAGATACGCAGTATTTT. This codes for CASSLRVSYTDTQYF.

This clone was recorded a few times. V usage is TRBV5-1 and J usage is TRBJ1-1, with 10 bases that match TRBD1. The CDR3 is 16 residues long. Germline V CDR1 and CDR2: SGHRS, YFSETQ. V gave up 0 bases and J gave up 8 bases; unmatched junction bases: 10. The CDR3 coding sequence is TGCGCCAGCAGCTTGGAAGGGACAGGGGTTTTAGTGGAAGCTTTCTTT. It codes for CASSLEGTGVLVEAFF. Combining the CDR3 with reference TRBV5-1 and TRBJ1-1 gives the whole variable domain KAGVTQTPRYLIKTRGQQVTLSCSPISGHRSVSWYQQTPGQGLQFLFEYFSETQRNKGNFPGRFSGRQFSNSRSEMNVSTLELGDSALYLCASSLEGTGVLVEAFFGQGTRLTVV.

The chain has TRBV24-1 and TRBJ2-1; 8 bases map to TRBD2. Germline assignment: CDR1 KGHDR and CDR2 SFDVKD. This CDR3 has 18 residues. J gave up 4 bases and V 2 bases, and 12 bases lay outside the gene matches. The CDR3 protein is CATSDSLRGAGGYNEQFF. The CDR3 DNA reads TGTGCCACCAGTGATTCTCTGCGAGGGGCGGGAGGATACAATGAGCAGTTCTTC.

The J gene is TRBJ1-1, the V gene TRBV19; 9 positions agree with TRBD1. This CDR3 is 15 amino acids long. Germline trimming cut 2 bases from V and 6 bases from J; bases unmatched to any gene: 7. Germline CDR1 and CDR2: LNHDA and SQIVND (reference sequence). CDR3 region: CASSIRGQGRAEAFF. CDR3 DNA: TGTGCCAGTAGTATAAGGGGACAGGGTAGGGCTGAAGCTTTCTTT.

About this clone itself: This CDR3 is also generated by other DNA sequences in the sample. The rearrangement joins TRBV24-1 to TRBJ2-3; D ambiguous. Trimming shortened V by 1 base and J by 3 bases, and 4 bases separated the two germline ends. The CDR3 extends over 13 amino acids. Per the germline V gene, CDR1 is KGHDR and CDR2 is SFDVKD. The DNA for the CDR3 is TGTGCCACCAGTGATTTCTCGACAGATACGCAGTATTTT. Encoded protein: CATSDFSTDTQYF.

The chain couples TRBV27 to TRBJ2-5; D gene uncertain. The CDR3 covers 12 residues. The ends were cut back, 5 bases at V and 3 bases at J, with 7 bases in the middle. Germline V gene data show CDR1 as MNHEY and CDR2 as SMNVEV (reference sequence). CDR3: CASSLLKETQYF. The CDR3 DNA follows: TGTGCCAGCAGTCTCCTTAAAGAGACCCAGTACTTC.

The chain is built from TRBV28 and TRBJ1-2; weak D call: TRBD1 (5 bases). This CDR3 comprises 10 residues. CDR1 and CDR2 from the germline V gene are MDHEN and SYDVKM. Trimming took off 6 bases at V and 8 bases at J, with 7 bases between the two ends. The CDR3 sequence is CASRRGGYTF. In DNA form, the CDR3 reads TGTGCCAGCAGGAGGGGCGGCTACACCTTC.

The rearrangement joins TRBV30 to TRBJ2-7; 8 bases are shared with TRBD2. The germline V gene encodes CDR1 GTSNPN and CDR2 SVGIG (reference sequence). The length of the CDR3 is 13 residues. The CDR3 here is CAAQRGSSYEQYF. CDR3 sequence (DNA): TGTGCGGCACAGCGGGGGAGCTCCTACGAGCAGTACTTC.

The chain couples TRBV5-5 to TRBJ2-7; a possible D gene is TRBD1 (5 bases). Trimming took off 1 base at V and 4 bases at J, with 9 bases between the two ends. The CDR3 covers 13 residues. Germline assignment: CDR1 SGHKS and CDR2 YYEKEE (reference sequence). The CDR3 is CASSLQGWYEQYF. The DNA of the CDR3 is TGTGCCAGCAGCTTGCAGGGTTGGTACGAGCAGTACTTC.

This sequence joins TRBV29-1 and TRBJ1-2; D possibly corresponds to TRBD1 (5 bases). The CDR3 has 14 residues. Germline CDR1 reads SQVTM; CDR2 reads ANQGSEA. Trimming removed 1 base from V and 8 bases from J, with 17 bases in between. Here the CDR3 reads CSVEGSRGVGGYTF. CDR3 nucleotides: TGCAGCGTTGAAGGCAGCCGAGGGGTAGGGGGCTACACCTTC.

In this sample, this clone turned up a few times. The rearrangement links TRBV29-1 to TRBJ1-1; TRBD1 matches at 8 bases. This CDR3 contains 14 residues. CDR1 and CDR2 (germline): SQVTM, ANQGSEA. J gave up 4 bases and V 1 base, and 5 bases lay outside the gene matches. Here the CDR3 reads CSVEGATGGTEAFF. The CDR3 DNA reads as TGCAGCGTTGAAGGTGCCACAGGGGGCACTGAAGCTTTCTTT.

The CDR3, as DNA: TGTGCCAGCAGCGTCGGGACAGGGTTCATGAACACTGAAGCTTTCTTT. Protein: CASSVGTGFMNTEAFF. J is TRBJ1-1 and V is TRBV9, with 9 bases that match TRBD1. Trimming removed 2 bases from V and 0 bases from J; junction bases left unmatched: 5. The CDR3 runs 16 residues. Germline V gene lookup returns CDR1 SGDLS and CDR2 YYNGEE.

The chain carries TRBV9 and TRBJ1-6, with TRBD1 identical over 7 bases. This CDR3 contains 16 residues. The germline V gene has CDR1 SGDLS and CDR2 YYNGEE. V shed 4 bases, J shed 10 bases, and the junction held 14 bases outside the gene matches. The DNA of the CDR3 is TGTGCCAGCAGCCCGAACGCCGGAGGGGGCGGCTCACCCCTCCACTTT. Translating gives CASSPNAGGGGSPLHF.

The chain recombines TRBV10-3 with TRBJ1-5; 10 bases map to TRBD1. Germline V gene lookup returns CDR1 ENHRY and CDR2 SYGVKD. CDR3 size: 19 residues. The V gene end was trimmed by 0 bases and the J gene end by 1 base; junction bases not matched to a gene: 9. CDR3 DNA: TGTGCCATCAGTGAGTCGTTGGGGACAGGGGTGGGGAGCAATCAGCCCCAGCATTTT. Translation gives CAISESLGTGVGSNQPQHF.

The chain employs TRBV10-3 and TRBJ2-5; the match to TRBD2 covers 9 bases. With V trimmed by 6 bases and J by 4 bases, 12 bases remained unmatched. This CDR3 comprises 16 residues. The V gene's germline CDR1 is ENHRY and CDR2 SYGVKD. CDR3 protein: CAISPLPAGGRETQYF. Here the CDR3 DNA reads TGTGCCATCAGCCCCCTGCCGGCGGGGGGGCGAGAGACCCAGTACTTC.

The CDR3 region is CASSITEFYEQYF. In DNA, the CDR3 is TGTGCCAGTAGTATAACGGAATTCTACGAGCAGTACTTC. This chain joins TRBV19 and TRBJ2-7; the D is unclear. The CDR3 is 13 amino acids. Deletions cut 2 bases from V and 3 bases from J, with 8 bases between. The germline CDR1 and CDR2 sequences are LNHDA and SQIVND (reference sequence).

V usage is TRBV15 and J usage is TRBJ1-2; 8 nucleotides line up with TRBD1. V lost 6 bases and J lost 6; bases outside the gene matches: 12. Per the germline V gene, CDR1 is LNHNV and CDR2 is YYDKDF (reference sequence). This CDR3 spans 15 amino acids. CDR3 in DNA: TGTGCCACCAGTCTGGACAGGGTCTTAATCGATGGCTACACCTTC. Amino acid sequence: CATSLDRVLIDGYTF. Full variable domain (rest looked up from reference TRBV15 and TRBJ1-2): DAMVIQNPRYQVTQFGKPVTLSCSQTLNHNVMYWYQQKSSQAPKLLFHYYDKDFNNEADTPDNFQSRRPNTSFCFLDIRSPGLGDTAMYLCATSLDRVLIDGYTFGSGTRLTVV.

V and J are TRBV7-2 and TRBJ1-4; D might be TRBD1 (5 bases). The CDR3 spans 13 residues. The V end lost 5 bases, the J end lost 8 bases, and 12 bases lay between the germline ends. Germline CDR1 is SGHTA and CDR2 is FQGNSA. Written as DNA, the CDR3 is TGTGCCAGCAGCGTAGGGGCCAGCGAAAAACTGTTTTTT. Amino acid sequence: CASSVGASEKLFF.

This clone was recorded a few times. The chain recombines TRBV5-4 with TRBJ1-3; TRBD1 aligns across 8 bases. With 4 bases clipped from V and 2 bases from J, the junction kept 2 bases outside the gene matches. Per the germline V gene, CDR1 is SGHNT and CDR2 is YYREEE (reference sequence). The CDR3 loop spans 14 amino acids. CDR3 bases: TGTGCCAGCAGCCAGGACAGGGCTGGAAACACCATATATTTT. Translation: CASSQDRAGNTIYF.

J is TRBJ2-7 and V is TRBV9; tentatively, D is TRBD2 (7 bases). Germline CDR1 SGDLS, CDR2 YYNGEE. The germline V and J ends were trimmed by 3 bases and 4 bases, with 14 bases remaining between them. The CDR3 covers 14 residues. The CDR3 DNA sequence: TGTGCCAGCAGCGAGGGGGGACTACCTTACGAGCAGTACTTC. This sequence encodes CASSEGGLPYEQYF.

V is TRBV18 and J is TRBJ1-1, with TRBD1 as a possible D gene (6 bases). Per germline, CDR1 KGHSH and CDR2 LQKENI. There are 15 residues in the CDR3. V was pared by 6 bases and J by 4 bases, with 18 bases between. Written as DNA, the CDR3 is TGTGCCAGCTCCCCGAGGGAGGGGGGGGGCACTGAAGCTTTCTTT. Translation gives CASSPREGGGTEAFF.

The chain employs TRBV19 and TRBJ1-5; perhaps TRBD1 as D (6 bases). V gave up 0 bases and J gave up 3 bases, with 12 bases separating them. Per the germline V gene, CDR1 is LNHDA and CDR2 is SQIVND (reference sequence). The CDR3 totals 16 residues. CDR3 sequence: CASSIEQGHVNQPQHF. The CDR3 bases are TGTGCCAGTAGTATAGAACAGGGACATGTCAATCAGCCCCAGCATTTT.

CDR3 amino acids: CASSLMNEQFF. The CDR3 nucleotides read TGTGCCAGCAGTTTGATGAATGAGCAGTTCTTC. The J gene is TRBJ2-1, the V gene TRBV12-3 or TRBV12-4; no reliable D call. CDR3 length: 11 residues. The V end was cut by 3 bases, the J end by 7 bases, with 4 bases between.